The rows below give T cell receptor beta chains drawn from one sample of a study of blood T cell repertoires in COVID-19. The repertoire was sequenced with immunoSEQ multiplex PCR; TCRdb's copy has only in-frame clones and lacks some. The table has around 80,000 clones, 70% to 90% seen once. The sequenced material came from peripheral blood. The source of these receptors is a woman older than 75 with acute or convalescent COVID-19. The conserved cysteine and the conserved F or W are not part of the CDR3 here.

V gene	J gene	CDR3 protein
TRBV6-5	TRBJ1-5	ASRRDRVNQPQH
TRBV3-1/TRBV3-2	TRBJ2-7	ASSLSSYEQY
TRBV12-2	TRBJ2-5	ASRLARTSGGAEKTQY
TRBV10-2	TRBJ1-1	ASSEHQGGSTEAF
TRBV3-1/TRBV3-2	TRBJ1-6	ASSREQGNYNSPLH
TRBV3-1/TRBV3-2	TRBJ1-4	ASSQDIQAIVKEKLF
TRBV24-1	TRBJ2-3	ATSDLTGSYINTQY
TRBV6-2/TRBV6-3	TRBJ2-1	ASSPRQVLGSGPQF
TRBV30	TRBJ1-5	ACRVAGGNQPQH
TRBV6-4	TRBJ2-2	ASSDSSGANTGELF
TRBV28	TRBJ1-2	ASSFTRWGHYT
TRBV10-3	TRBJ1-5	AISEGRKDQPQH
TRBV29-1	TRBJ2-1	SVVGQGNEQF
TRBV3-1/TRBV3-2	TRBJ1-2	ASSQGSSQNYGYT
TRBV2	TRBJ2-1	ASSEDEYSSYNEQF
TRBV24-1	TRBJ1-4	ATSDTGQAEVSSTREEKLF
TRBV11-2	TRBJ1-2	ASSLVLDTSNYGYT
TRBV18	TRBJ2-1	ASSPGTGDYNEQF
TRBV13	TRBJ2-3	ASSSGKGDTQY
TRBV5-1	TRBJ2-3	ASSTLAGVATDTQY
TRBV6-5	TRBJ1-5	ASTGNSNQPQH
TRBV7-2	TRBJ2-7	ASSASGGPSYEQY
TRBV27	TRBJ1-5	ASSLGQGPNQPQH
TRBV27	TRBJ1-4	ASSSYRGMGEKLF
TRBV13	TRBJ1-5	ASSLQGYNQPQH
TRBV5-6	TRBJ1-2	ASSGAGFAYGYT
TRBV14	TRBJ2-6	ASSPFSSGANVLT
TRBV18	TRBJ1-5	ASSSGTDSNQPQH
TRBV4-2	TRBJ2-2	ASSLGAGSTGELF
TRBV27	TRBJ1-6	ASSLHGTAPNSPLH
TRBV18	TRBJ1-1	ASSPSGMNTEAF
TRBV7-9	TRBJ1-6	ASNERNSPLH
TRBV7-2	TRBJ1-1	ASSLVPGDTEAF
TRBV7-8	TRBJ2-2	ASRGRTSGGTGELF
TRBV6-5	TRBJ1-4	ASRTAGEGEKLF
TRBV9	TRBJ1-6	ASSVQTGGLTSPLH
TRBV7-9	TRBJ1-6	ASSFDSPAANSPLH
TRBV27	TRBJ1-2	ASSRPGGGPDGYT
TRBV4-2	TRBJ2-3	ASSQLSSTGASTDTQY
TRBV7-2	TRBJ2-7	ASSSGTSGGAGEQY
TRBV6-2/TRBV6-3	TRBJ2-7	ASSWGQGLAYEQY
TRBV28	TRBJ2-1	ASTRQGNEQF
TRBV6-1	TRBJ1-2	ASSESPQTGYGYT
TRBV7-2	TRBJ1-3	ASSFGTRSGNTIY
TRBV11-2	TRBJ2-7	ASSFRPRGRFYEQY
TRBV6-6	TRBJ1-5	ASSRPGQGFNQPQH
TRBV28	TRBJ1-1	ASSLRGQRNTEAF
TRBV6-5	TRBJ1-2	ASSATGGPSKGYT
TRBV3-1/TRBV3-2	TRBJ1-2	ASSQDATGGFGYT
TRBV6-5	TRBJ1-1	ASSYEDRNTEAF
TRBV9	TRBJ1-3	ASSVGQGAGNTIY
TRBV27	TRBJ1-1	ASSLSPAGLGTEAF
TRBV30	TRBJ1-1	AWTQTGGTEAF
TRBV19	TRBJ1-2	ASTDRGRRGYT